This entry lists 3 T cell receptor beta chains sequenced from one sample in a study of T cells in localized non-small cell lung cancer. The assay was immunoSEQ multiplex PCR, and TCRdb's table has in-frame clones only and misses some. The top ten clones hold roughly 23% of a sample with approximately 24,000 clones, about nine tenths of them seen once. Source: peripheral blood, taken before any cancer treatment. The source of these receptors is a man between 40 and 70 years old with stage I squamous cell lung carcinoma.

The chain carries TRBV7-3 and TRBJ2-7, with 7 nucleotides matching TRBD1. V shed 5 bases, J shed 5 bases, and the junction held 12 bases outside the gene matches. Germline V gene lookup returns CDR1 SGHTA and CDR2 FQGTGA. The CDR3 contains 15 residues. The chain's CDR3 is CASSQEGQEGHEQYF. The DNA for the CDR3 is TGTGCCAGCAGCCAAGAAGGACAGGAAGGCCACGAGCAGTACTTC.

This chain uses TRBV6-5 with TRBJ1-5, with D possibly being TRBD1 (6 bases). V lost 6 bases, J lost 8 bases, and 14 bases lay in between. This CDR3 is 13 amino acids long. Germline V gene sequence: CDR1 MNHEY, CDR2 SVGAGI. CDR3: CASRTDRSEPQHF. The CDR3 DNA is TGTGCCAGCAGGACCGACAGGTCTGAGCCCCAGCATTTT.

The CDR3 spells CASSWGLLYGYTF. The CDR3 coding sequence is TGTGCCAGTAGTTGGGGGCTTCTCTATGGCTACACCTTC. V usage is TRBV19 and J usage is TRBJ1-2, with D possibly being TRBD1 (6 bases). The CDR3 is 13 residues long. CDR1 LNHDA and CDR2 SQIVND come from the germline V gene (reference sequence). The V and J ends lost 5 bases and 4 bases respectively, with 11 bases between them.